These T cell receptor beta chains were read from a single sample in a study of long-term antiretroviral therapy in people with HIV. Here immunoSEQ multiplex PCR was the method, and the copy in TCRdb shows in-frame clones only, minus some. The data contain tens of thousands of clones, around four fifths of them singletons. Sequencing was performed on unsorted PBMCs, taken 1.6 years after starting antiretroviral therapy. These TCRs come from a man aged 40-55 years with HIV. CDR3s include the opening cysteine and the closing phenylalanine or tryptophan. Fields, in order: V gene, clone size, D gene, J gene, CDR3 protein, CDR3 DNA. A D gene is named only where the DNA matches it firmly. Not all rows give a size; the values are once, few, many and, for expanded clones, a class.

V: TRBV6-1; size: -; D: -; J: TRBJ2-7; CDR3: CASSEARGTGYEQYF; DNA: TGTGCCAGCAGTGAAGCGCGGGGAACTGGATACGAGCAGTACTTC
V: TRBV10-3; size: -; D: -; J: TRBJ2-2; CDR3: CAISEGFGELFF; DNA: TGTGCCATCAGTGAAGGGTTCGGGGAGCTGTTTTTT
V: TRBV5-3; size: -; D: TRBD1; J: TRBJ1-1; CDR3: CASFSPGGAKNTEAFF; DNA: TGTGCCAGCTTTTCTCCAGGGGGCGCTAAGAACACTGAAGCTTTCTTT
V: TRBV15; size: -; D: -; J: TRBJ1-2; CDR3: CATSRVEDRTSYTF; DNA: TGTGCCACCAGCAGAGTAGAAGACAGGACAAGCTACACCTTC
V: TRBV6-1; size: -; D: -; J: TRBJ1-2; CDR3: CASREAGAVRSGYTF; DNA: TGTGCCAGTAGGGAGGCAGGGGCGGTACGATCGGGCTACACCTTC
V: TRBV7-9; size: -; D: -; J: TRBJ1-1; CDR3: CASSFARVSPSNTEAFF; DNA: TGTGCCAGCAGCTTCGCTAGGGTTTCTCCCTCGAACACTGAAGCTTTCTTT
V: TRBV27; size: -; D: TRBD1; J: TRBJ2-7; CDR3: CASSPLGTGGSYEQYF; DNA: TGTGCCAGCAGTCCACTGGGGACAGGGGGCAGCTACGAGCAGTACTTC
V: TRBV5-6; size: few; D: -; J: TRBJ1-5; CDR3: CASSLARNQPQHF; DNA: TGTGCCAGCAGCTTGGCCCGAAATCAGCCCCAGCATTTT
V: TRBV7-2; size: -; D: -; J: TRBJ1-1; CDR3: CASSFTGTSVAFF; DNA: TGTGCCAGCAGCTTTACAGGGACATCTGTGGCTTTCTTT
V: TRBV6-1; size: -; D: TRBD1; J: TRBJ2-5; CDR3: CASSDRGTGQETQYF; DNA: TGTGCCAGCAGTGACAGGGGGACAGGGCAAGAGACCCAGTACTTC
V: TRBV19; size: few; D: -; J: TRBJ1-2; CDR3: CASTQGPPRDGYTF; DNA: TGTGCCAGTACCCAGGGGCCCCCTAGGGATGGCTACACCTTC
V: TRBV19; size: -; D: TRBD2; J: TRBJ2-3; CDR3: CASSIPTGTSPKDTQYF; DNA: TGTGCCAGTAGTATCCCCACCGGGACTAGTCCAAAAGATACGCAGTATTTT
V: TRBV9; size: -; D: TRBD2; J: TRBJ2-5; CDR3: CASSLAGGPETQYF; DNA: TGTGCCAGCAGCTTAGCGGGAGGACCAGAGACCCAGTACTTC
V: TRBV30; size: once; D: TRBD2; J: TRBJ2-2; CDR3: CAWRGLGGLAGGPNTGELFF; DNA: TGTGCCTGGAGGGGCTTGGGGGGCCTAGCGGGAGGACCGAACACCGGGGAGCTGTTTTTT
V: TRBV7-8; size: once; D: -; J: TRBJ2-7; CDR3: CASSLVEGTYEQYF; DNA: TGTGCCAGCAGCTTAGTGGAGGGAACCTACGAGCAGTACTTC
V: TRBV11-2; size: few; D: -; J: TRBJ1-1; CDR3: CASSLDPNTEAFF; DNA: TGTGCCAGCAGCTTGGACCCAAACACTGAAGCTTTCTTT
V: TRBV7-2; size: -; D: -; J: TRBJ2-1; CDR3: CASSLASVGGSHNEQFF; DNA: TGTGCCAGCAGCTTAGCGTCGGTGGGGGGCTCCCACAATGAGCAGTTCTTC
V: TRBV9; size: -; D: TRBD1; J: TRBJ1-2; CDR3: CASSGWTGKDYGYTF; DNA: TGTGCCAGCAGCGGCTGGACAGGGAAGGACTATGGCTACACCTTC
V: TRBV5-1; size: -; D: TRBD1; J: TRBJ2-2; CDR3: CASSLVTGGDTGELFF; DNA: TGCGCCAGCAGCTTGGTTACAGGGGGCGACACCGGGGAGCTGTTTTTT
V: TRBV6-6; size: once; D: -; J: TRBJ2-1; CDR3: CASRSGPVVRNEQFF; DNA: TGTGCCAGCAGGTCGGGACCCGTCGTTAGGAATGAGCAGTTCTTC
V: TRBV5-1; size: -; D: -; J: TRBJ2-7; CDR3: CASSLAGFGTYEQYF; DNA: TGCGCCAGCAGCTTAGCGGGTTTCGGCACTTACGAGCAGTACTTC
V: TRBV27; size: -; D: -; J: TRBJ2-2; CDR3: CASSPEMGNGELFF; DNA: TGTGCCAGCAGTCCAGAAATGGGTAACGGGGAGCTGTTTTTT
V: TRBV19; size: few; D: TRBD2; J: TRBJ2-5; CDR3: CASTPTSGQETQYF; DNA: TGTGCCAGTACCCCGACTAGCGGCCAAGAGACCCAGTACTTC
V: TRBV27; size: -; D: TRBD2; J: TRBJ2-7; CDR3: CASSGVAGSYEQYF; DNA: TGTGCCAGCAGTGGTGTAGCGGGAAGCTACGAGCAGTACTTC
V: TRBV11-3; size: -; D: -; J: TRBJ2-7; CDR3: CASSMGTGNYEQYF; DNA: TGTGCCAGCAGTATGGGTACAGGGAACTACGAGCAGTACTTC
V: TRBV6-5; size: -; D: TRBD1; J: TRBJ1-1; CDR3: CASRTRQGETEAFF; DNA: TGTGCCAGCAGAACCAGACAGGGGGAAACTGAAGCTTTCTTT
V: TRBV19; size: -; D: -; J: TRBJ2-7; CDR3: CASSMVSSSYEQYF; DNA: TGTGCCAGTAGTATGGTCAGTTCGAGTTACGAGCAGTACTTC
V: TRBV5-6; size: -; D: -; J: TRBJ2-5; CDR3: CASSLKVRHPETQYF; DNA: TGTGCCAGCAGCTTGAAGGTTAGACACCCAGAGACCCAGTACTTC
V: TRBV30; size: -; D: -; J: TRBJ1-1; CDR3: CAWSLDGLNTEAFF; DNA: TGTGCCTGGAGCCTGGACGGGTTGAACACTGAAGCTTTCTTT
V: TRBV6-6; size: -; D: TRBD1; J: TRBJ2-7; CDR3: CASRNWDRGSYEQYF; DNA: TGTGCCAGCAGGAACTGGGACAGGGGTTCCTACGAGCAGTACTTC
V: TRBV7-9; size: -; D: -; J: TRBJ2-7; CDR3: CASSFASAYEQYF; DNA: TGTGCCAGCAGCTTTGCATCTGCCTACGAGCAGTACTTC
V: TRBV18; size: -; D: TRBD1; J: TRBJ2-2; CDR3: CASSPGQVTGELFF; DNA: TGTGCCAGCTCACCGGGACAGGTCACCGGGGAGCTGTTTTTT
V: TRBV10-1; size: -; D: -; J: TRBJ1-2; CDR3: CASSESSGLAHF; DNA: TGCGCCAGCAGTGAGTCGTCGGGGCTCGCCCACTTC
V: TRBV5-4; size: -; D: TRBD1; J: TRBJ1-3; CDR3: CASSLGGTAGNTIYF; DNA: TGTGCCAGCAGCTTGGGCGGGACAGCTGGAAACACCATATATTTT
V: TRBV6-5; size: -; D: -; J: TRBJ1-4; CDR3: CASSYSETTNEKLFF; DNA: TGTGCCAGCAGTTACTCGGAAACAACTAATGAAAAACTGTTTTTT
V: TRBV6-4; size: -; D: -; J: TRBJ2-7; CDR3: CASSDSSLARSYEQYF; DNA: TGTGCCAGCAGTGACTCATCCTTAGCCCGCTCCTACGAGCAGTACTTC
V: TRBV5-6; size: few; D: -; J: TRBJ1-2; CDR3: CASSLEYQRNYGYTF; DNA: TGTGCCAGCAGCTTGGAGTACCAAAGAAACTATGGCTACACCTTC
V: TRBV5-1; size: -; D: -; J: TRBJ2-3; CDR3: CASSLVGDTQYF; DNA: TGCGCCAGCAGTCTAGTGGGAGATACGCAGTATTTT
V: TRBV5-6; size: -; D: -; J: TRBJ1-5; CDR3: CASSSGGAQHF; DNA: TGTGCCAGCAGCTCGGGCGGAGCCCAGCATTTT
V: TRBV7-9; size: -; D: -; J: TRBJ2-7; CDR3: CASGFPYEQYF; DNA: TGTGCCAGCGGGTTCCCCTACGAGCAGTACTTC
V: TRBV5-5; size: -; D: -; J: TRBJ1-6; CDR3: CASSLRPWAPLHF; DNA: TGTGCCAGCAGCCTCCGACCTTGGGCACCCCTCCACTTT
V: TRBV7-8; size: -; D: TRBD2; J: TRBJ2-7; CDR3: CASSLLVPSSGSSYEQYF; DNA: TGTGCCAGCAGCTTATTAGTCCCGTCTAGCGGGAGCTCCTACGAGCAGTACTTC
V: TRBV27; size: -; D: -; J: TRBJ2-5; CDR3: CASSWYQETQYF; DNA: TGTGCCAGCAGTTGGTACCAAGAGACCCAGTACTTC
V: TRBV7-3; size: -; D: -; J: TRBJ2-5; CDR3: CASSLFAGLQETQYF; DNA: TGTGCCAGCAGCTTATTCGCAGGGCTCCAAGAGACCCAGTACTTC
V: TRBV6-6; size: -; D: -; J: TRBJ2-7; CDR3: CASSYSTETGAYEQYF; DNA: TGTGCCAGCAGTTACTCGACCGAGACAGGAGCCTACGAGCAGTACTTC
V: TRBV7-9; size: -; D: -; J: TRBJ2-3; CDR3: CASSQVVPDTQYF; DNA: TGTGCCAGCAGCCAAGTGGTTCCAGATACGCAGTATTTT
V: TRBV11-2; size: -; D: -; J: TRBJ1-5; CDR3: CASSVTGGNQPQHF; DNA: TGTGCCAGCAGCGTAACAGGAGGCAATCAGCCCCAGCATTTT
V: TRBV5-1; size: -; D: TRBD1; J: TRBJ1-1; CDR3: CASSLGQGITEAFF; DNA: TGCGCCAGCAGCCTCGGACAGGGAATCACTGAAGCTTTCTTT
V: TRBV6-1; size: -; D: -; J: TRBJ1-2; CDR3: CASREAGPLGRSYTF; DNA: TGTGCCAGCAGGGAAGCCGGGCCCCTAGGGAGAAGCTACACCTTC